This entry lists 25 T cell receptor beta chains sequenced from one sample in a study of blood T cell repertoires in COVID-19. Method: immunoSEQ multiplex PCR; TCRdb's copy keeps in-frame clones and lacks some. The repertoire has fewer than 110,000 clones, more than 80% of them found once; the top ten carry about 4%. Sequences were obtained from peripheral blood. The receptors originated from a woman aged 55-70 years with acute or convalescent COVID-19.

This clone was counted between two and nine times. The V call is TRBV28, the J call TRBJ1-2; TRBD1 aligns across 7 bases. V was pared by 1 base and J by 7 bases, with 12 bases of the junction left unmatched. Germline V gives CDR1 MDHEN, CDR2 SYDVKM. The CDR3 spans 16 residues. The CDR3 reads CASSLSRTGSGRGYTF. CDR3 nucleotides: TGTGCCAGCAGTTTATCCCGGACAGGTTCGGGTCGTGGCTACACCTTC.

The chain has TRBV29-1 and TRBJ2-1; TRBD1 matches at 7 bases. From germline, CDR1 is SQVTM and CDR2 ANQGSEA. V lost 8 bases, J lost 6 bases, and 4 bases stayed unmatched. The CDR3 is 11 residues long. CDR3 nucleotide sequence: TGCAGCAAAAGACAGGGCAATGAGCAGTTCTTC. It codes for CSKRQGNEQFF.

The chain recombines TRBV12-3 or TRBV12-4 with TRBJ1-4; a weak D match, TRBD1 (5 bases). The CDR3 runs to 11 residues. Deletions cut 5 bases from V and 8 bases from J, with 6 bases between. The CDR3 spells CASSQGEKLFF. As DNA, the CDR3 is TGTGCCAGCAGTCAGGGAGAAAAACTGTTTTTT.

This clone showed up just a few times. The chain couples TRBV12-3 or TRBV12-4 to TRBJ2-7, with TRBD1 identical over 8 bases. The junction had 3 bases not matched to a gene; V was cut back by 3 bases and J by 5 bases. This CDR3 spans 13 amino acids. The CDR3 here is CASSFGDRNEQYF. The CDR3 DNA follows: TGTGCCAGCAGTTTTGGGGACAGGAACGAGCAGTACTTC.

The chain uses TRBV5-1 and TRBJ2-2, with D unresolved. The V and J ends lost 1 base and 5 bases respectively, with 12 bases between them. The CDR3 covers 15 residues. CDR1 is SGHRS and CDR2 is YFSETQ in the germline V gene. In nucleotides, the CDR3 is TGCGCCAGCAGCTTGAACAACCCGATGACCGGGGAGCTGTTTTTT. As protein: CASSLNNPMTGELFF.

This clone has a handful of counts. This chain joins TRBV14 and TRBJ1-1; D unclear. Germline V gene lookup returns CDR1 SGHDN and CDR2 FVKESK. The CDR3 runs to 14 residues. Trimming took 5 bases from V and 1 from J, leaving 11 bases between them. The CDR3 sequence is CASSFGRGNTEAFF. The CDR3 bases are TGTGCCAGCAGCTTCGGACGGGGGAACACTGAAGCTTTCTTT.

The V and J genes are TRBV27 and TRBJ2-7, with 8 bases that match TRBD1. Per the germline V gene, CDR1 is MNHEY and CDR2 is SMNVEV (reference sequence). The trim removed 11 bases at V and 1 base at J, leaving 7 bases unmatched. The CDR3 is 13 residues long. The CDR3 coding sequence is TGTGCCTCCAGGGGGCGCGGGTCCTACGAGCAGTACGTC. Translation gives CASRGRGSYEQYV.

The genes are TRBV9 and TRBJ2-3, with 9 nucleotides matching TRBD1. The germline gives CDR1 SGDLS, CDR2 YYNGEE. J lost 1 base, V lost 4 bases, and 4 bases had no gene match. CDR3 length: 15 amino acids. The CDR3 nucleotides are TGTGCCAGCAGCTCCTGGACAGGGGGCACAGATACGCAGTATTTT. Translating gives CASSSWTGGTDTQYF.

The chain recombines TRBV19 with TRBJ1-5, with TRBD1 as a possible D gene (6 bases). Germline CDR1 reads LNHDA; CDR2 reads SQIVND (reference sequence). The CDR3 spans 14 residues. V was clipped by 7 bases and J by 0 bases, with 10 bases between them. CDR3 nucleotide sequence: TGTGCCAGTAAGACAGGTTATAGCAATCAGCCCCAGCATTTT. It is translated as CASKTGYSNQPQHF.

The chain carries TRBV27 and TRBJ1-2, with 8 bases fitting TRBD1. CDR1 MNHEY and CDR2 SMNVEV come from the germline V gene (reference sequence). The CDR3 has 13 residues. V was pared by 6 bases and J by 7 bases, with 7 bases of the junction left unmatched. CDR3 protein: CASRVRGHGGYTF. The CDR3 DNA is TGTGCCAGCAGAGTCAGGGGGCATGGTGGCTACACCTTC.

This chain connects TRBV5-1 to TRBJ1-1, with D unclear. The germline V gene encodes CDR1 SGHRS and CDR2 YFSETQ. The CDR3 totals 15 residues. V gave up 0 bases and J gave up 5 bases, with 14 bases separating them. Written as DNA, the CDR3 is TGCGCCAGCAGCTTGGAGGTTCAAGGAGGGACTGAAGCTTTCTTT. Translation gives CASSLEVQGGTEAFF.

CDR3 sequence: CASSLEQGYEQYF. For the CDR3, the DNA is TGTGCCAGCAGCTTAGAACAGGGGTACGAGCAGTACTTC. V gene TRBV11-3 combines with J gene TRBJ2-7; 7 nucleotides match TRBD1. This CDR3 comprises 13 residues. The germline V gene has CDR1 SGHNT and CDR2 YENEEA. V gave up 0 bases and J gave up 4 bases; unmatched junction bases: 0.

The chain employs TRBV6-4 and TRBJ2-1; possible D gene TRBD1, 5 bases. Trimming cost V 0 bases and J 2 bases, with 14 bases left between them. Germline V CDR1 and CDR2: MRHNA, SNTAGT. There are 17 residues in the CDR3. CDR3 sequence: CASSDSERGVPYNEQFF. As DNA, the CDR3 is TGTGCCAGCAGTGACTCGGAAAGGGGTGTCCCCTACAATGAGCAGTTCTTC.

This sequence joins TRBV19 and TRBJ1-4; 8 positions agree with TRBD1. CDR3 length: 15 residues. CDR1 is LNHDA, CDR2 SQIVND, per germline (reference sequence). The J segment lost 3 bases and the V segment lost 3 bases, leaving 3 bases of the junction unmatched. CDR3 in amino acids: CASSIRDRPNEKLFF. Here the CDR3 DNA reads TGTGCCAGTAGTATTCGGGACAGGCCTAATGAAAAACTGTTTTTT.

The chain is built from TRBV19 and TRBJ1-1; D might be TRBD1 (5 bases). V was trimmed by 1 base and J by 8 bases, leaving 11 bases between them. This CDR3 is built from 13 residues. The germline CDR1 and CDR2 sequences are LNHDA and SQIVND (reference sequence). CDR3 coding DNA: TGTGCCAGTAGTATAGGGGGCCGCAGCGAAGCTTTCTTT. Encoded protein: CASSIGGRSEAFF.

The rearrangement joins TRBV7-9 to TRBJ2-1, with D possibly matching TRBD2 (5 bases). V was pared by 8 bases and J by 0 bases, with 8 bases between. CDR3 length: 13 residues. The germline V gene encodes CDR1 SEHNR and CDR2 FQNEAQ (reference sequence). The CDR3 here is CASSGGSYNEQFF. CDR3 nucleotide sequence: TGTGCCAGCTCTGGAGGCTCCTACAATGAGCAGTTCTTC.

The rearrangement joins TRBV2 to TRBJ1-4; 10 nucleotides match TRBD1. J was trimmed by 4 bases and V by 4 bases; bases with no gene match: 9. The CDR3 extends over 17 amino acids. Germline V gene sequence: CDR1 SNHLY, CDR2 FYNNEI. The CDR3 DNA sequence: TGTGCCAGCAGTGTTGGGACAGGGGCTCGTAATAATGAAAAACTGTTTTTT. This encodes CASSVGTGARNNEKLFF.

This chain joins TRBV6-1 and TRBJ1-1; D remains ambiguous. V lost 1 base to trimming and J lost 0 bases, with 6 bases between them. Germline-derived CDR1 and CDR2 are MNHNS and SASEGT. The CDR3 contains 14 residues. The CDR3 nucleotides read TGTGCCAGCAGTGAAGAGCCTATGAACACTGAAGCTTTCTTT. This codes for CASSEEPMNTEAFF.

The rearrangement uses TRBV11-1 and TRBJ2-7, with TRBD2 matching 11 bases. Trimming at V came to 4 bases and at J to 6 bases, leaving 5 bases not matched to a gene. CDR1 and CDR2 from the germline V gene are SGHAT and FQDESV (reference sequence). CDR3 length equals 14 residues. The CDR3 DNA reads as TGTGCCAGCAGCTCAACTAGCGGGAGAAGCGAGCAGTACTTC. Amino acids: CASSSTSGRSEQYF.

V usage is TRBV9 and J usage is TRBJ2-2; D possibly corresponds to TRBD2 (5 bases). Trimming cost V 0 bases and J 5 bases, with 8 bases left between them. The V gene's germline CDR1 is SGDLS and CDR2 YYNGEE. The CDR3 has 14 residues. Written as DNA, the CDR3 is TGTGCCAGCAGCGTAGAAGCGGAGACCGGGGAGCTGTTTTTT. Residues: CASSVEAETGELFF. Full variable domain (outside the CDR3, taken from reference TRBV9 and TRBJ2-2): DSGVTQTPKHLITATGQRVTLRCSPRSGDLSVYWYQQSLDQGLQFLIQYYNGEERAKGNILERFSAQQFPDLHSELNLSSLELGDSALYFCASSVEAETGELFFGEGSRLTVL.

This clone was seen only a few times. This sequence joins TRBV10-3 and TRBJ1-2, with 7 nucleotides matching TRBD1. CDR3 length: 13 amino acids. V shed 5 bases, J shed 4 bases, and the junction held 4 bases outside the gene matches. The germline gives CDR1 ENHRY, CDR2 SYGVKD. CDR3 residues: CAISRDSFYGYTF. CDR3 nucleotide sequence: TGTGCCATCAGTCGGGACAGTTTCTATGGCTACACCTTC.

V gene TRBV2 combines with J gene TRBJ2-3; D is ambiguous. This CDR3 has 14 residues. The ends were cut back, 2 bases at V and 6 bases at J, with 12 bases in the middle. Germline V gene sequence: CDR1 SNHLY, CDR2 FYNNEI. The CDR3 loop reads CASSERGPSDTQYF. CDR3 in DNA: TGTGCCAGCAGTGAAAGAGGTCCCTCGGATACGCAGTATTTT.

The CDR3 protein is CATRREQNMNTEAFF. The CDR3 bases are TGTGCCACCCGCAGGGAACAGAATATGAACACTGAAGCTTTCTTT. This sequence joins TRBV6-5 and TRBJ1-1, with D possibly matching TRBD1 (5 bases). V gave up 10 bases and J gave up 0 bases, with 18 bases separating them. Germline values: CDR1 MNHEY, CDR2 SVGAGI. The CDR3 is made up of 15 amino acids.

J is TRBJ1-3 and V is TRBV7-9; 9 bases are shared with TRBD1. Germline V gene sequence: CDR1 SEHNR, CDR2 FQNEAQ (reference sequence). CDR3 size: 19 residues. Losses at the gene ends were 5 bases for V and 0 bases for J; bases not matched to a gene: 14. CDR3 amino acids: CASSLHARQGVYSGNTIYF. The CDR3 DNA reads TGTGCCAGCAGCCTCCACGCCCGACAGGGGGTATACTCTGGAAACACCATATATTTT.

This rearrangement joins TRBV6-5 to TRBJ1-1, with 9 bases identical to TRBD1. The CDR3 contains 15 residues. V lost 11 bases, J lost 1 base, and 11 bases stayed unmatched. Germline V lookup: CDR1 MNHEY, CDR2 SVGAGI. In DNA form, the CDR3 reads TGTGCCGGGGCCTCGGACAGGGGATGGAACACTGAAGCTTTCTTT. Amino acids: CAGASDRGWNTEAFF.